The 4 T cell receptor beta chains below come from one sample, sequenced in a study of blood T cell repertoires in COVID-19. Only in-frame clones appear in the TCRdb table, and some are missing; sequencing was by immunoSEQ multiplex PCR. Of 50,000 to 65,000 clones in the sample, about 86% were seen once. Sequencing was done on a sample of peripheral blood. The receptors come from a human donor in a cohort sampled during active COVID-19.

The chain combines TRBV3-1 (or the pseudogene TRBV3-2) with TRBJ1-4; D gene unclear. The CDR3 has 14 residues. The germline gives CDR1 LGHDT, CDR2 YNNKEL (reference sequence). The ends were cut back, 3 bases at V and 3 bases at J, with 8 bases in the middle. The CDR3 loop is CASSQRMANEKLFF. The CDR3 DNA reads TGTGCCAGCAGCCAGAGGATGGCTAATGAAAAACTGTTTTTT.

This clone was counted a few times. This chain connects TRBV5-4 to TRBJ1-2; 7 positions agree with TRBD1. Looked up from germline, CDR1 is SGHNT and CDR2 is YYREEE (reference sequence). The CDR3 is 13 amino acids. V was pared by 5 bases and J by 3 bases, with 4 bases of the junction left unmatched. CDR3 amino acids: CASRPQGDYGYTF. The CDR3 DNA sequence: TGTGCCAGCAGACCCCAGGGGGACTATGGCTACACCTTC. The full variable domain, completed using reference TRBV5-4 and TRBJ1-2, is ETGVTQSPTHLIKTRGQQVTLRCSSQSGHNTVSWYQQALGQGPQFIFQYYREEENGRGNFPPRFSGLQFPNYSSELNVNALELDDSALYLCASRPQGDYGYTFGSGTRLTVV.

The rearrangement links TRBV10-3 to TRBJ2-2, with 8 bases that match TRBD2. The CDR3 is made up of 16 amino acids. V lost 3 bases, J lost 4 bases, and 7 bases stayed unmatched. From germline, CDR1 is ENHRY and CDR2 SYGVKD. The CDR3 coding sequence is TGTGCCATCAGTGACGGCGGGGGGCGCGGCACCGGGGAGCTGTTTTTT. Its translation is CAISDGGGRGTGELFF.

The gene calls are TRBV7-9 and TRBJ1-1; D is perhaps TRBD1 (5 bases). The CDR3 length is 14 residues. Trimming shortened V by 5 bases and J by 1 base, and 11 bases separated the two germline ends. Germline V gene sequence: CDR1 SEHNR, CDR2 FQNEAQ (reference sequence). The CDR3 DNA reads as TGTGCCAGCAGCCTGGGACTGGCGAACACTGAAGCTTTCTTT. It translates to CASSLGLANTEAFF.